These T cell receptor beta chains were read from a single sample in a study of T cells in Graves' hyperthyroidism and ophthalmopathy. Via MiXCR, TCRdb re-called the multiplex PCR reads, giving one row per CDR3 protein. The sample lists roughly 500,000 distinct CDR3 sequences; around 16% were seen once. Input material: blood. All receptors derive from a woman in her thirties with Graves' ophthalmopathy. CDR3s include the opening cysteine and the closing phenylalanine or tryptophan. A D gene is named only where the DNA matches it firmly. Clone size is given for some rows only: seen once, a few or many times, or a class if the clone is expanded.

D gene | J gene | clone size | V gene | CDR3 DNA | CDR3 protein
NA | TRBJ2-5 | NA | TRBV18 | TGTGCCAGCTCACCACCGGTCAGGGCTCAAGAGACCCAGTACTTC | CASSPPVRAQETQYF
TRBD2 | TRBJ2-3 | few | TRBV9 | TGTGCCAGCAGCCCACGACTAGCGGGAGGAGGGGGTAGCACAGATACGCAGTATTTT | CASSPRLAGGGGSTDTQYF
TRBD1 | TRBJ2-1 | NA | TRBV28 | TGTGCCAGCAGTTCCGGGACAGGGTCTGGGTTCGGGTCCTACAATGAGCAGTTCTTC | CASSSGTGSGFGSYNEQFF
NA | TRBJ1-1 | few | TRBV28 | TGTGCCAGCAGTTTAACGGGGGCAACTTTCTTT | CASSLTGATFF
TRBD2 | TRBJ2-2 | NA | TRBV12-3/TRBV12-4 | TGTGCCAGCAGTTTACAGGGCGGGAGGGCCGGGGAGCTGTTTTTT | CASSLQGGRAGELFF
TRBD2 | TRBJ2-1 | NA | TRBV7-3 | TGTGCCAGCAGCTTAACACTAGCGGGAAACAATGAGCAGTTCTTC | CASSLTLAGNNEQFF
NA | TRBJ2-3 | many | TRBV19 | TGTGCCAGTAGTATAGGGACTAGCACAGATACGCAGTATTTT | CASSIGTSTDTQYF
NA | TRBJ2-3 | NA | TRBV6-2/TRBV6-3 | TGTGCCAGCAGCCTACCCGTTGCGCGGGCCACAGATACGCAGTATTTT | CASSLPVARATDTQYF
TRBD1 | TRBJ2-3 | many | TRBV3-1 | TGTGCCAGCAGCCAAGATCTCGGAGTAGGGGGACAGGGACCAGATACGCAGTATTTT | CASSQDLGVGGQGPDTQYF
NA | TRBJ1-1 | many | TRBV6-2/TRBV6-3 | TGTGCCAGCCTCAAGATGGGGAACACTGAAGCTTTCTTT | CASLKMGNTEAFF
TRBD1 | TRBJ1-1 | NA | TRBV19 | TGTGCCAGTAACCCGACAGGGGGCCTTGAAGCTTTCTTT | CASNPTGGLEAFF
NA | TRBJ2-4 | NA | TRBV28 | TGTGCCAGCCGGGGACTGGCCAAAAACATTCAGTACTTC | CASRGLAKNIQYF
NA | TRBJ2-5 | NA | TRBV28 | TGTGCCACCCGCGAGGGGACCCAGTACTTC | CATREGTQYF
NA | TRBJ2-1 | NA | TRBV10-3 | TGTGCCATCAGTGAGGCCCCGGGGAGAAGGAATGAGCAGTTCTTC | CAISEAPGRRNEQFF
TRBD2 | TRBJ2-3 | many | TRBV7-3 | TGTGCCAGCAGCTTACTAGCGGGAGGTTCCCCAGATACGCAGTATTTT | CASSLLAGGSPDTQYF
TRBD2 | TRBJ2-3 | NA | TRBV29-1 | TGCAGCGTTGAAACTAGCGGGAGGGCCGAGAGTACAAAGCAGTATTTT | CSVETSGRAESTKQYF
NA | TRBJ2-7 | many | TRBV28 | TGTGCCAGCAGTTTTACAGATACACTTTTATCGGCCTACGAGCAGTACTTC | CASSFTDTLLSAYEQYF
TRBD2 | TRBJ2-1 | NA | TRBV5-6 | TGTGCCAGCAGCTTACCGGGACTAGCGGGAGTTCATGAGCAGTTCTTC | CASSLPGLAGVHEQFF
TRBD2 | TRBJ2-3 | NA | TRBV29-1 | TGCAGCGTTGCTTTTCCGGGAGGTATCACAGATACGCAGTATTTT | CSVAFPGGITDTQYF
NA | TRBJ2-7 | NA | TRBV20-1 | TGCAGTGCAGTGGGGGGGCTCGAGCAGTACTTC | CSAVGGLEQYF
TRBD1 | TRBJ2-7 | many | TRBV11-2 | TGTGCCAGCACAAAAGGGGACAGGGTCCTAGTGGTAAGCTACGAGCAGTACTTC | CASTKGDRVLVVSYEQYF
TRBD1 | TRBJ2-3 | many | TRBV2 | TGTGCCAGCATCGGAACAGGGGACCCCACAGATACGCAGTATTTT | CASIGTGDPTDTQYF
NA | TRBJ1-5 | NA | TRBV7-9 | TGTGCCAGCAGCAGCTTCATAGATCAGCCCCAGCATTTT | CASSSFIDQPQHF
NA | TRBJ2-2 | many | TRBV7-3 | TGTGCCAGCACCCACGGGACCGGGGAGCTGTTTTTT | CASTHGTGELFF
NA | TRBJ1-1 | NA | TRBV29-1 | TGCAGCGTTGGGGGGGGGGGGGGGGCGCGGAACACTGAAGCTTTCTTT | CSVGGGGGARNTEAFF
NA | TRBJ2-3 | NA | TRBV28 | TGTGCCAGCAGTTTATTAGGGGGCGCGGGGGCAGATACGCAGTATTTT | CASSLLGGAGADTQYF
NA | TRBJ2-1 | many | TRBV7-2 | TGTGCCAGCAGCCTAAGACAGAACATCTACAATGAGCAGTTCTTC | CASSLRQNIYNEQFF
NA | TRBJ1-1 | NA | TRBV14 | TGTGCCAGCAGCCAAGTCTACGGAGGCACTGAAGCTTTCTTT | CASSQVYGGTEAFF
NA | TRBJ2-7 | few | TRBV28 | TGTCCCAGCAGTTTGGGCGGACAGAAATCCTACGAGCAGTACTTC | CPSSLGGQKSYEQYF
TRBD2 | TRBJ2-7 | NA | TRBV4-1 | TGCGCCAGCAGCCAGGCGGATCTAGCGGGAGGCTACGAGCAGTACTTC | CASSQADLAGGYEQYF
TRBD2 | TRBJ2-1 | NA | TRBV20-1 | TGCAGTGCCGTCGTAGCGGGAGCATCCTACAATGAGCAGTTCTTC | CSAVVAGASYNEQFF
NA | TRBJ2-7 | many | TRBV5-8 | TGTGCCAGCAGCGCCGGGGGTGGGGTTTCTAACGAGCAGTACTTC | CASSAGGGVSNEQYF
NA | TRBJ1-1 | many | TRBV6-2/TRBV6-3 | TGTGCCAGCAGTTGGGTACAGGGTGCTGAAGCTTTCTTT | CASSWVQGAEAFF
NA | TRBJ2-7 | many | TRBV11-2 | TGTGCCAGCAGCTTATCCCGGGGATACCCCTACGAGCAGTACTTC | CASSLSRGYPYEQYF
TRBD2 | TRBJ2-2 | many | TRBV6-1 | TGTGCCAGCAGTGAACTAGCGGGAGCCGGGGAGCTGTTTTTT | CASSELAGAGELFF
TRBD1 | TRBJ2-7 | many | TRBV28 | TGTGCCAGCAGTCGACAGGGGGGCCCCTACGAGCAGTACTTC | CASSRQGGPYEQYF
NA | TRBJ1-1 | NA | TRBV7-3 | TGTGCCAGCAGCTGGGGGTGGGGGAGAGTGAACACTGAAGCTTTCTTT | CASSWGWGRVNTEAFF
NA | TRBJ2-1 | few | TRBV19 | TGTGCCAGTAGTATGGCACAGATTTACAATGAGCAGTTCTTC | CASSMAQIYNEQFF
TRBD1 | TRBJ1-4 | many | TRBV11-2 | TGTGCCAGCAGCCTACTGGGACAGTCTGAAAAACTGTTTTTT | CASSLLGQSEKLFF
TRBD2 | TRBJ2-7 | NA | TRBV6-1 | TGTGCCAGCAGGGGGGCTAGCGGGCAGACCTACGAGCAGTACTTC | CASRGASGQTYEQYF
TRBD2 | TRBJ2-3 | few | TRBV19 | TGTGCCAGTCGGAGCGGGAGGGCCCCCTCCCCAGATACGCAGTATTTT | CASRSGRAPSPDTQYF
NA | TRBJ1-5 | NA | TRBV27 | TGTGCCAGCAGTTCAACAGGGAGGCCCAATCAGCCCCAGCATTTT | CASSSTGRPNQPQHF
NA | TRBJ2-5 | many | TRBV7-2 | TGTGCCAGCAGCTTAGGGGCGTCCGAGACCCAGTACTTC | CASSLGASETQYF
TRBD2 | TRBJ2-1 | many | TRBV7-3 | TGTGCCAGCAGCCTTACTAGCGGGCAGTACAATGAGCAGTTCTTC | CASSLTSGQYNEQFF
NA | TRBJ2-7 | NA | TRBV28 | TGTGCCAGCAGTTCGCTCCGGCTGCAGCAGTACTTC | CASSSLRLQQYF
TRBD2 | TRBJ2-4 | NA | TRBV7-2 | TGTGCCAGCAGCTTAACCTCGGGGGGCATTCAGTACTTC | CASSLTSGGIQYF
TRBD1 | TRBJ2-5 | many | TRBV28 | TGTGCCAGCAGTCAGGGGGCTGGACAAGAGACCCAGTACTTC | CASSQGAGQETQYF
NA | TRBJ2-1 | many | TRBV5-1 | TGCGCCAGCAGCCCACGGGACAAGACCTACAATGAGCAGTTCTTC | CASSPRDKTYNEQFF